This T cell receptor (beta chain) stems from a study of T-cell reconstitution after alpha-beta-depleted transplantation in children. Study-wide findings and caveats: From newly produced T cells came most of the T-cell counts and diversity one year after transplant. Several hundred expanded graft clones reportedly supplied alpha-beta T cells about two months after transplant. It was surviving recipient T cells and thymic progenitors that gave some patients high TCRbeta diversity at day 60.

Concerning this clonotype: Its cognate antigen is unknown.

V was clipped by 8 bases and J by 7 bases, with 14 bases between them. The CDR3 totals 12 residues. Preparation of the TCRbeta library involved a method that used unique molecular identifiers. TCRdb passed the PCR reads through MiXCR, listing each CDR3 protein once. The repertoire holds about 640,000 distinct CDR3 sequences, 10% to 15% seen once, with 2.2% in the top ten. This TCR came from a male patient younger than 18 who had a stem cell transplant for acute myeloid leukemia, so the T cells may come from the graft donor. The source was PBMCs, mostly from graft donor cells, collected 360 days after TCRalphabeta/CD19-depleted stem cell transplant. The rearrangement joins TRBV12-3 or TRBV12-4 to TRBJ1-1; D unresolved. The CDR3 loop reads CASRPSESEAFF. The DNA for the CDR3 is TGTGCCAGCCGACCCTCCGAGAGTGAAGCTTTCTTT.